A selection of T cell receptor beta chains follows, all from one sample in a study of blood T cell repertoires in COVID-19. TCRdb's table, derived via immunoSEQ multiplex PCR, lists solely in-frame clones and lacks some. The table has 350,000 to 550,000 clones, 87% seen once. Sequenced input: PBMCs or T cells enriched from blood (not recorded which). Source of these receptors: a woman aged 18-29 years with acute COVID-19. Each CDR3 is given with its conserved first and last residue. Each record gives: CDR3 protein, CDR3 DNA, V gene, J gene, clone size, D gene. A D gene is named only where the DNA matches it firmly. The size of a clone is reported for some rows only, either as once, few or many, or as a class for expanded clones.

CDR3 protein: CASSPGTSGSDEQYF; CDR3 DNA: TGTGCCAGCAGCCCCGGGACTAGCGGGAGTGACGAGCAGTACTTC; V gene: TRBV3-1/TRBV3-2; J gene: TRBJ2-7; clone size: -; D gene: TRBD2
CDR3 protein: CASSPDAKQGLFEKLFF; CDR3 DNA: TGTGCCAGCTCGCCGGATGCCAAACAGGGCCTCTTTGAAAAACTGTTTTTT; V gene: TRBV18; J gene: TRBJ1-4; clone size: once; D gene: -
CDR3 protein: CASSQGQLTSYNSPLHF; CDR3 DNA: TGTGCCAGCAGCCAAGGACAGCTAACCTCCTATAATTCACCCCTCCACTTT; V gene: TRBV3-1/TRBV3-2; J gene: TRBJ1-6; clone size: -; D gene: -
CDR3 protein: CASSEGWVGEKLFF; CDR3 DNA: TGTGCCAGCAGCGAGGGTTGGGTGGGTGAAAAACTGTTTTTT; V gene: TRBV5-6; J gene: TRBJ1-4; clone size: -; D gene: -
CDR3 protein: CASSEAQGRGYGYTF; CDR3 DNA: TGTGCCAGCAGTGAAGCCCAGGGGCGCGGCTATGGCTACACCTTC; V gene: TRBV2; J gene: TRBJ1-2; clone size: -; D gene: -
CDR3 protein: CASSNGLSGRTDEQYF; CDR3 DNA: TGTGCCAGCAGCAACGGGCTTAGCGGGAGAACAGACGAGCAGTACTTC; V gene: TRBV11-2; J gene: TRBJ2-7; clone size: -; D gene: TRBD2
CDR3 protein: CASSPSPGDSYGYTF; CDR3 DNA: TGTGCCAGTAGTCCAAGTCCGGGGGACAGTTATGGCTACACCTTC; V gene: TRBV19; J gene: TRBJ1-2; clone size: -; D gene: TRBD1
CDR3 protein: CASSLAVTNTQYF; CDR3 DNA: TGTGCCAGCAGCTTGGCGGTAACTAATACGCAGTATTTT; V gene: TRBV7-3; J gene: TRBJ2-3; clone size: -; D gene: -
CDR3 protein: CASCRSLYNEQFF; CDR3 DNA: TGTGCCAGTTGTAGGAGCCTCTACAATGAGCAGTTCTTC; V gene: TRBV19; J gene: TRBJ2-1; clone size: -; D gene: -
CDR3 protein: CASSQAITGQINQPQHF; CDR3 DNA: TGTGCCAGCAGCCAAGCAATTACGGGACAGATCAATCAGCCCCAGCATTTT; V gene: TRBV4-2; J gene: TRBJ1-5; clone size: -; D gene: TRBD1
CDR3 protein: CASSKSLAGGGTQYF; CDR3 DNA: TGTGCCAGCTCAAAGTCCCTAGCGGGGGGTGGGACCCAGTACTTC; V gene: TRBV2; J gene: TRBJ2-5; clone size: -; D gene: TRBD2
CDR3 protein: CASSEVGGFSYNSPLHF; CDR3 DNA: TGCGCCAGCAGTGAGGTGGGGGGGTTCTCCTATAATTCACCCCTCCACTTT; V gene: TRBV10-1; J gene: TRBJ1-6; clone size: -; D gene: -
CDR3 protein: CASSANGTRIGKTQYF; CDR3 DNA: TGTGCCAGTAGTGCGAACGGGACTAGAATCGGCAAGACCCAGTACTTC; V gene: TRBV19; J gene: TRBJ2-5; clone size: -; D gene: TRBD2
CDR3 protein: CATSTGDTEAFF; CDR3 DNA: TGTGCCACCAGTACAGGAGACACTGAAGCTTTCTTT; V gene: TRBV15; J gene: TRBJ1-1; clone size: -; D gene: -
CDR3 protein: CASSLSRINTEAFF; CDR3 DNA: TGTGCCAGCAGTTTGTCGCGGATTAACACTGAAGCTTTCTTT; V gene: TRBV27; J gene: TRBJ1-1; clone size: -; D gene: -
CDR3 protein: CASSSDRYPKCTF; CDR3 DNA: TGCGCCAGCAGCTCGGACAGATATCCCAAATGCACCTTC; V gene: TRBV10-2; J gene: TRBJ1-2; clone size: -; D gene: -